The T cell receptor beta chain described here comes from a study of T cells in Graves' hyperthyroidism and ophthalmopathy. The investigators amplified TCR beta CDR3 regions from RNA transcripts. Initially, a first-round RT-PCR of the TCR CDR3 employed the HTBI primer set. TCRdb re-derived calls from the multiplex PCR reads in MiXCR, one entry per CDR3 protein. This table holds hundreds of thousands of distinct CDR3 sequences, approximately 14% found once. Ten or more counts support this clonotype. Orbital computed tomography and thyroid ultrasound, together with serum TRAb and thyroxine and clinical symptoms, were used for diagnoses. Out of 10 ml of fresh peripheral blood came the PBMCs. The clonotype originates from a woman in her twenties or thirties with Graves' hyperthyroidism that later progressed to Graves' ophthalmopathy. Source material: blood.

The CDR3 loop reads CASSPVGRFYGYTF. Written as DNA, the CDR3 is TGTGCCAGCAGTCCCGTGGGACGGTTCTATGGCTACACCTTC. V usage is TRBV6-1 and J usage is TRBJ1-2; D might be TRBD1 (5 bases). The CDR3 is 14 amino acids. In germline, CDR1 is MNHNS, CDR2 SASEGT. Trimming pared 5 bases from V and 4 bases from J, leaving 14 bases between.